This T cell receptor beta chain was sequenced in a study of T cell repertoires in cytomegalovirus infection. Study-level information: Public TCR beta signature analysis indicated the presence of both CMV infection and matching HLA type.

Study-wide points: Adding up the frequency of public TCR beta families identified people who carried CMV plus the relevant HLA. HLA-C-restricted CMV clonotypes gave the most frequent clonotype in two of eight donors.

TCRdb used MiXCR to reprocess the reads, holding one entry per CDR3 protein. The profile shows about 230,000 distinct CDR3 sequences, 6% to 8% of them singletons. There are many counts of this clonotype. The antigen is undetermined. V shed 0 bases and J shed 10 bases, with 10 bases lying between them. This CDR3 has 13 amino acids. Germline lookup yields CDR1 SNHLY and CDR2 FYNNEI. The genes are TRBV2 and TRBJ2-1, with unresolved D. This receptor was identified in a human donor in good health (CMV status not recorded). Some clones in this sample may be carry-over from other donors' samples. What was sequenced was PBMCs. For the CDR3, the DNA is TGTGCCAGCAGTGAAGCGCCTCTCCAAGAGCAGTTCTTC. The encoded protein is CASSEAPLQEQFF.